Sequencing of this TCR beta chain was carried out in a study of low-dose radiotherapy and immunotherapy resistance in tumors. Looking at the study overall: Those assigned to Cohort 2 were treated with 1 Gy per fraction every two weeks (13 Gy in total over 26 weeks). Intravenous administration to patients comprised nivolumab at 240 mg every two weeks and ipilimumab at 1 mg/kg every six weeks. It was every two weeks, one day before radiation and immunotherapy, that intravenous cyclophosphamide 200 mg/m2 was given.

First-strand cDNA relied on TRAV- and TRBV-specific primers spanning alpha and beta chains. Using a constant-region primer together with a V-primer adapter, TCRs were subjected to about 18 PCR cycles of amplification. TCRdb reanalysed the reads using MiXCR and keeps one entry per CDR3 protein. The sample consists of 30,000 to 40,000 distinct CDR3 sequences, more than 20% of them appearing once. This clonotype was counted between two and nine times. Per germline, CDR1 DFQATT and CDR2 SNEGSKA (reference sequence). This CDR3 is 18 amino acids long. With V trimmed by 0 bases and J by 0 bases, 12 bases remained unmatched. Time point here: after trial treatment. Treatment specified: LDRT plus nivolumab, ipilimumab, low-dose cyclophosphamide and aspirin (RACIN trial). Donors received a regimen that comprised nivolumab, ipilimumab, aspirin, low-dose cyclophosphamide and low-dose radiotherapy.

V and J are TRBV20-1 and TRBJ2-3; the match to TRBD1 covers 7 bases. Sequences were derived from PBMCs, sampled after low-dose radiotherapy plus immunotherapy. The clonotype originates from a female donor with ovarian cancer. The CDR3 DNA follows: TGCAGTGCTAGAGATCGAGGACAGGACCAGACTAGCACAGATACGCAGTATTTT. Residues: CSARDRGQDQTSTDTQYF.